The 30 T cell receptor beta chains below come from one sample, sequenced in a study of blood T cell repertoires in COVID-19. Profiled with immunoSEQ multiplex PCR; TCRdb holds only in-frame clones, not every one. The top ten clones hold about 25% of a sample with about 27,000 clones, about 80% of them seen once. The sample taken for sequencing was peripheral blood. The receptors were gathered from a man in his 70s with active COVID-19.

J is TRBJ2-5 and V is TRBV29-1; the D gene is possibly TRBD2 (6 bases). Germline CDR1 reads SQVTM; CDR2 reads ANQGSEA. This CDR3 is built from 15 residues. Trimming removed 6 bases at V and 4 bases at J, with 21 bases between. DNA for the CDR3: TGCAGCGTAGATACCGGGACTGACGGTGGAGAGACCCAGTACTTC. Protein product: CSVDTGTDGGETQYF.

The chain combines TRBV6-6 with TRBJ1-4, with TRBD1 matching 7 bases. The CDR3 runs to 16 residues. V lost 2 bases, J lost 8 bases, and 11 bases stayed unmatched. Looked up from germline, CDR1 is MNHNY and CDR2 is SVGAGI (reference sequence). The DNA for the CDR3 is TGTGCCAGCAGTTACAAGAAGGGGGCATTTCTGGAAAAACTGTTTTTT. Translation: CASSYKKGAFLEKLFF.

This chain joins TRBV3-1 (or the pseudogene TRBV3-2) and TRBJ2-6, with 14 nucleotides matching TRBD2. This CDR3 spans 22 amino acids. Trimming at V came to 1 base and at J to 0 bases, leaving 11 bases not matched to a gene. Germline CDR1 reads LGHDT; CDR2 reads YNNKEL (reference sequence). CDR3 DNA: TGTGCCAGCAGCCAAGTAGTGGGGACTAGCGGGAGTCCCGTCTCTGGGGCCAACGTCCTGACTTTC. This encodes CASSQVVGTSGSPVSGANVLTF.

V usage is TRBV13 and J usage is TRBJ2-3; the D gene is possibly TRBD1 (6 bases). This CDR3 has 12 residues. Per germline, CDR1 PRHDT and CDR2 FYEKMQ (reference sequence). The CDR3 nucleotides are TGTGCATCAGGGGCAAGCACAGATACGCAGTATTTT. This codes for CASGASTDTQYF.

The chain links TRBV6-5 to TRBJ1-6, with 10 positions matching TRBD1. The CDR3 runs to 14 residues. Unmatched junction bases numbered 5, after V lost 6 bases and J lost 9 bases. The germline V gene encodes CDR1 MNHEY and CDR2 SVGAGI. The CDR3 loop reads CASSPGQGSSPLHF. The CDR3 DNA follows: TGTGCCAGCAGCCCGGGACAGGGGAGTTCACCCCTCCACTTT.

This clone came up a few times. The chain employs TRBV7-9 and TRBJ1-1, with D unclear. CDR1 SEHNR and CDR2 FQNEAQ come from the germline V gene (reference sequence). The CDR3 loop spans 13 amino acids. Trimming pared 5 bases from V and 0 bases from J, leaving 7 bases between. The chain's CDR3 is CASSTIMNTEAFF. CDR3 nucleotide sequence: TGTGCCAGCAGCACAATCATGAACACTGAAGCTTTCTTT.

J is TRBJ1-1 and V is TRBV7-9; D perhaps matches TRBD1 (5 bases). This CDR3 comprises 14 residues. V lost 1 base and J lost 4, with 10 bases in between. Germline V gene lookup returns CDR1 SEHNR and CDR2 FQNEAQ (reference sequence). CDR3 in amino acids: CASSLGSGFTEAFF. Here the CDR3 DNA reads TGTGCCAGCAGCTTAGGGTCAGGGTTCACTGAAGCTTTCTTT.

This clone was seen a few times. V usage is TRBV7-9 and J usage is TRBJ1-2; TRBD1 agrees at 8 bases. After removal of 4 bases from V and 3 bases from J, the junction contained 7 bases not matched to a gene. The CDR3 totals 15 residues. Looked up from germline, CDR1 is SEHNR and CDR2 is FQNEAQ (reference sequence). The CDR3 protein is CASSWWDRFDYGYTF. For the CDR3, the DNA is TGTGCCAGCAGCTGGTGGGACAGGTTCGACTATGGCTACACCTTC. The whole variable domain, remainder taken from reference TRBV7-9 and TRBJ1-2, is DTGVSQNPRHKITKRGQNVTFRCDPISEHNRLYWYRQTLGQGPEFLTYFQNEAQLEKSRLLSDRFSAERPKGSFSTLEIQRTEQGDSAMYLCASSWWDRFDYGYTFGSGTRLTVV.

This clone appeared a few times. This chain joins TRBV4-1 and TRBJ2-1; 9 bases line up with TRBD2. Germline V gives CDR1 MGHRA, CDR2 YSYEKL. CDR3 length: 19 residues. With 1 base clipped from V and 5 bases from J, the junction kept 15 bases outside the gene matches. Here the CDR3 reads CASSQVTRGGPKGDNEQFF. In DNA, the CDR3 is TGCGCCAGCAGCCAAGTGACGCGGGGGGGCCCCAAAGGAGACAATGAGCAGTTCTTC.

This chain links TRBV11-2 with TRBJ2-7; D perhaps matches TRBD1 (6 bases). Germline CDR1 and CDR2: SGHAT and FQNNGV. V lost 5 bases and J lost 3, with 14 bases in between. CDR3 length equals 14 residues. CDR3 in amino acids: CASSPDRSVYEQYF. Written as DNA, the CDR3 is TGTGCCAGCAGCCCAGACAGGTCAGTCTACGAGCAGTACTTC.

The chain combines TRBV7-3 with TRBJ2-5, with D tentatively TRBD2 (6 bases). Trimming pared 5 bases from V and 4 bases from J, leaving 14 bases between. In germline, CDR1 is SGHTA, CDR2 FQGTGA. CDR3 length equals 14 residues. CDR3 loop: CASSPTGRGETQYF. CDR3 DNA sequence: TGTGCCAGCAGCCCCACCGGGAGAGGAGAGACCCAGTACTTC. Full variable domain (rest looked up from reference TRBV7-3 and TRBJ2-5): GAGVSQTPSNKVTEKGKYVELRCDPISGHTALYWYRQSLGQGPEFLIYFQGTGAADDSGLPNDRFFAVRPEGSVSTLKIQRTERGDSAVYLCASSPTGRGETQYFGPGTRLLVL.

This chain uses TRBV27 with TRBJ2-3, with 9 positions matching TRBD2. The ends lost 6 bases at V and 3 bases at J; junction bases unmatched: 7. CDR1 is MNHEY, CDR2 SMNVEV, per germline (reference sequence). CDR3 size: 15 residues. DNA of the CDR3: TGTGCCAGCAGCCTTAGCGGGAGATGGACAGATACGCAGTATTTT. This sequence encodes CASSLSGRWTDTQYF.

This clone was recorded only once. The J gene is TRBJ1-1, the V gene TRBV11-2, with 9 bases aligning to TRBD1. Unmatched junction bases numbered 7, after V lost 4 bases and J lost 1 base. This CDR3 region has 16 residues. Germline V gives CDR1 SGHAT, CDR2 FQNNGV. DNA for the CDR3: TGTGCCAGCAGCTATGAAGGACAGGGGTGGAACACTGAAGCTTTCTTT. It codes for CASSYEGQGWNTEAFF.

To note about this clone: Germline is not matched at one junction end, which may reflect a read error. The V gene is TRBV7-7, the J gene TRBJ2-5; 8 nucleotides align to TRBD2. Germline CDR1 is SSHAT and CDR2 is FNYEAQ (reference sequence). This CDR3 has 14 amino acids. The CDR3 loop is CASSFSGAGETQYF. Here the CDR3 DNA reads TGTGCTAGCAGCTTTAGCGGGGCTGGAGAGACCCAGTACTTC.

The chain uses TRBV27 and TRBJ2-1; D call uncertain. The CDR3 totals 13 residues. Trimming removed 2 bases from V and 8 bases from J, with 10 bases in between. Germline CDR1 reads MNHEY; CDR2 reads SMNVEV (reference sequence). The CDR3 coding sequence is TGTGCCAGCAGTTTAAAAACGTACTATGAGCAGTTCTTC. As protein: CASSLKTYYEQFF.

J is TRBJ2-7 and V is TRBV11-2; 9 positions agree with TRBD1. The CDR3 contains 13 residues. Trimming took 4 bases from V and 5 from J; bases not matched to a gene: 3. Germline V gives CDR1 SGHAT, CDR2 FQNNGV. CDR3 DNA sequence: TGTGCCAGCAGCTCATGGACAGGGGACGAGCAGTACTTC. Its translation is CASSSWTGDEQYF.

The chain uses TRBV12-3 or TRBV12-4 and TRBJ2-7; 7 bases are a match to TRBD1. CDR3 length: 13 amino acids. Trimming took 6 bases from V and 6 from J; bases not matched to a gene: 8. CDR3 sequence reads: CASRPGQTGEQYF. Written as DNA, the CDR3 is TGTGCCAGCAGGCCGGGACAGACGGGCGAGCAGTACTTC.

The chain is built from TRBV4-1 and TRBJ2-7, with a tentative D call TRBD1 (5 bases). This CDR3 contains 14 residues. Germline CDR1 MGHRA, CDR2 YSYEKL. Trimming took 1 base from V and 3 from J, leaving 10 bases between them. The CDR3 nucleotides read TGCGCCAGCAGCCAAGGCAGGGATCACTACGAGCAGTACTTC. This sequence encodes CASSQGRDHYEQYF.

This clone has a single count. The rearrangement links TRBV7-9 to TRBJ1-2; 8 bases fit TRBD1. This CDR3 contains 13 residues. Germline V gene lookup returns CDR1 SEHNR and CDR2 FQNEAQ (reference sequence). Trimming removed 5 bases from V and 7 bases from J; junction bases left unmatched: 6. CDR3 sequence (DNA): TGTGCCAGCAGCATGGACAGGGTCGGTGGCTACACCTTC. Protein: CASSMDRVGGYTF.

The chain uses TRBV5-1 and TRBJ1-4, with a weak D call TRBD1 (5 bases). The germline V gene has CDR1 SGHRS and CDR2 YFSETQ. This CDR3 comprises 14 residues. V lost 2 bases and J lost 8, with 13 bases in between. The CDR3: CASSLGQGGEKLFF. The CDR3 DNA reads TGCGCCAGCAGCTTAGGGCAGGGAGGGGAAAAACTGTTTTTT. Based on the CDR3 plus reference TRBV5-1 and TRBJ1-4, the full variable domain is KAGVTQTPRYLIKTRGQQVTLSCSPISGHRSVSWYQQTPGQGLQFLFEYFSETQRNKGNFPGRFSGRQFSNSRSEMNVSTLELGDSALYLCASSLGQGGEKLFFGSGTQLSVL.

This clone was recorded once. The chain carries TRBV19 and TRBJ1-2; unclear D gene. Germline V lookup: CDR1 LNHDA, CDR2 SQIVND (reference sequence). This CDR3 is built from 15 residues. Trimming left V 1 base short and J 4 bases short, with 13 bases between. This CDR3 reads CASSIVKIRSYGYTF. The CDR3 bases are TGTGCCAGTAGTATAGTAAAAATCCGGAGCTATGGCTACACCTTC.

For the CDR3, the DNA is TGCGCCAGCAGCTTGGATGTAGGGTCCGGGGGGGCCCAGTACTTC. It encodes CASSLDVGSGGAQYF. This rearrangement joins TRBV5-1 to TRBJ2-5, with 8 bases lining up with TRBD2. The CDR3 runs to 15 residues. Per the germline V gene, CDR1 is SGHRS and CDR2 is YFSETQ. The V gene end was trimmed by 0 bases and the J gene end by 9 bases; junction bases not matched to a gene: 10.

The chain combines TRBV4-1 with TRBJ1-2; D possibly corresponds to TRBD1 (6 bases). Germline CDR1 MGHRA, CDR2 YSYEKL. Trimming removed 0 bases at V and 10 bases at J, with 9 bases between. This CDR3 spans 12 amino acids. CDR3 residues: CASSQDRQDYTF. The CDR3, as DNA: TGCGCCAGCAGCCAAGACCGACAGGACTACACCTTC.

The chain is built from TRBV4-1 and TRBJ2-6; a weak D match, TRBD1 (6 bases). Germline CDR1 is MGHRA and CDR2 is YSYEKL. Trimming cost V 0 bases and J 5 bases, with 11 bases left between them. The CDR3 is 16 residues long. The CDR3: CASSQDLDRRANVLTF. CDR3 nucleotides: TGCGCCAGCAGCCAAGATTTAGACAGGAGGGCCAACGTCCTGACTTTC.

The chain couples TRBV2 to TRBJ1-1; 8 bases line up with TRBD1. With 7 bases clipped from V and 8 bases from J, the junction kept 9 bases outside the gene matches. The CDR3 spans 13 residues. Germline CDR1 and CDR2: SNHLY and FYNNEI. The CDR3 DNA is TGTGCCAGCATTGGCCCGGACAGGGAAGAAGCTTTCTTT. It yields the protein CASIGPDREEAFF.

This clone showed up just once. V usage is TRBV18 and J usage is TRBJ1-2; D might be TRBD1 (5 bases). V was clipped by 5 bases and J by 7 bases, with 11 bases between them. The CDR3 consists of 12 residues. Germline CDR1 is KGHSH and CDR2 is LQKENI. The CDR3 loop is CASSGGEAGYTF. Here the CDR3 DNA reads TGTGCCAGCTCAGGAGGGGAAGCTGGCTACACCTTC. Full variable domain (rest looked up from reference TRBV18 and TRBJ1-2): NAGVMQNPRHLVRRRGQEARLRCSPMKGHSHVYWYRQLPEEGLKFMVYLQKENIIDESGMPKERFSAEFPKEGPSILRIQQVVRGDSAAYFCASSGGEAGYTFGSGTRLTVV.

The V call is TRBV30, the J call TRBJ2-4; TRBD1 aligns across 8 bases. Germline V gene sequence: CDR1 GTSNPN, CDR2 SVGIG (reference sequence). V was pared by 4 bases and J by 6 bases, with 5 bases of the junction left unmatched. The length of the CDR3 is 13 residues. In DNA form, the CDR3 reads TGTGCCTGGAATACCGGGACAGGAAACATTCAGTACTTC. Its translation: CAWNTGTGNIQYF.

This rearrangement joins TRBV7-9 to TRBJ2-2; D is undetermined. V was pared by 7 bases and J by 5 bases, with 11 bases between. Per germline, CDR1 SEHNR and CDR2 FQNEAQ (reference sequence). This CDR3 has 13 amino acids. In nucleotides, the CDR3 is TGTGCCAGCACCTTTTTTTCTACCGGGGAGCTGTTTTTT. Encoded protein: CASTFFSTGELFF.

The chain has TRBV5-1 and TRBJ1-2, with 8 bases that match TRBD1. V gave up 0 bases and J gave up 4 bases; unmatched junction bases: 2. Germline V gene sequence: CDR1 SGHRS, CDR2 YFSETQ. The CDR3 runs to 14 residues. The CDR3 sequence: CASSLGQGPYGYTF. CDR3 coding DNA: TGCGCCAGCAGCTTGGGACAGGGGCCCTATGGCTACACCTTC.

The genes are TRBV9 and TRBJ2-2; 9 bases fit TRBD1. The CDR3 loop spans 15 amino acids. V shed 3 bases, J shed 3 bases, and the junction held 3 bases outside the gene matches. Germline V gives CDR1 SGDLS, CDR2 YYNGEE. CDR3 loop: CASSDRGLDTGELFF. DNA of the CDR3: TGTGCCAGCAGCGACAGGGGGCTCGACACCGGGGAGCTGTTTTTT.